This TCR beta chain was captured in a study of CD8+ T cells in alopecia areata. Study-level information: Among treated patients, severity was scored by affected scalp area percentage.

The V and J ends lost 5 bases and 5 bases respectively, with 9 bases between them. The length of the CDR3 is 12 residues. The germline gives CDR1 SGHVS, CDR2 FNYEAQ. Reverse transcription of extracted RNA yielded cDNA, which provided the sequencing template. Generated by immunoSEQ multiplex PCR, the TCRdb table keeps only in-frame clones and is missing some. The sample shows 80,000 to 95,000 clones, roughly 47% of them seen only once. Treatment given: oral pan-JAK inhibitor, 5-10 mg twice daily. Peripheral blood and lesional scalp punch biopsies were taken from alopecia areata patients. The rearrangement joins TRBV7-6 to TRBJ2-5; D is undetermined. Sequencing used CD8+ T cells sorted from blood, obtained at week 24, from a patient treated with tofacitinib. This TCR was sampled from a human donor with alopecia areata. CDR3 amino acids: CASSHVEETQYF. In DNA form, the CDR3 reads TGTGCCAGCAGCCACGTCGAGGAGACCCAGTACTTC.